The 21 T cell receptor beta chains below all came from one sample that was sequenced in a study of identical twins. TCRdb itself ran the 5' RACE reads through MiXCR, one entry per CDR3 protein. The repertoire holds hundreds of thousands of distinct CDR3 sequences, with about 20% as singletons. The data were also submitted as part of a second study, on T cells expressing NK-cell markers.

Sequencing was done on a sample of PBMCs. The receptors shown here come from a woman between 18 and 29 years old in good health.

This clonotype was recorded at least ten times. The chain recombines TRBV10-3 with TRBJ2-1; D may be TRBD2 (5 bases). In germline, CDR1 is ENHRY, CDR2 SYGVKD. The CDR3 runs 12 residues. The germline V and J ends were trimmed by 11 bases and 4 bases, with 12 bases remaining between them. The CDR3 region is CASSGYYNEQFF. The DNA for the CDR3 is TGTGCCTCCTCGGGGTATTACAATGAGCAGTTCTTC.

The rearrangement uses TRBV27 and TRBJ2-2; 9 bases match TRBD1. V lost 2 bases, J lost 8 bases, and 9 bases stayed unmatched. The CDR3 runs 16 residues. The germline V gene encodes CDR1 MNHEY and CDR2 SMNVEV (reference sequence). The CDR3, as DNA: TGTGCCAGCAGTTTACTTCCGGACAGGGGACGAGGGGAGCTGTTTTTT. Translated, it gives CASSLLPDRGRGELFF.

The sample holds a few counts of this clonotype. V gene TRBV12-3 or TRBV12-4 combines with J gene TRBJ1-1; TRBD1 aligns across 8 bases. This CDR3 is built from 14 residues. With V trimmed by 6 bases and J by 1 base, 4 bases remained unmatched. DNA of the CDR3: TGTGCCAGCAGCGAGACAGGGGCGAACACTGAAGCTTTCTTT. It translates to CASSETGANTEAFF.

This clonotype was counted many times. V and J are TRBV7-9 and TRBJ1-1, with unresolved D. The CDR3 sequence is 12 residues long. The V gene's germline CDR1 is SEHNR and CDR2 FQNEAQ (reference sequence). The germline V and J ends were trimmed by 2 bases and 3 bases, with 4 bases remaining between them. The CDR3 DNA reads TGTGCCAGCAGCTTACCGGACACTGAAGCTTTCTTT. Protein sequence: CASSLPDTEAFF.

This clonotype was counted at least ten times. The rearrangement links TRBV7-9 to TRBJ2-1; tentatively, D is TRBD1 (5 bases). V gave up 4 bases and J gave up 9 bases, with 10 bases separating them. Germline loops: CDR1 SEHNR, CDR2 FQNEAQ (reference sequence). The CDR3 sequence is 12 residues long. The CDR3 DNA reads TGTGCCAGCAGCTCGCATAGGGGTGAGCAGTTCTTC. The encoded protein is CASSSHRGEQFF.

The DNA for the CDR3 is TGTGCCAGCAGACCTGACCGAAACACCGGGGAGCTGTTTTTT. Its translation: CASRPDRNTGELFF. This chain links TRBV12-3 or TRBV12-4 with TRBJ2-2, with D unresolved. Trimming shortened V by 6 bases and J by 2 bases, and 10 bases separated the two germline ends. This CDR3 is built from 14 residues.

This clonotype was recorded a few times. This chain links TRBV29-1 with TRBJ1-2; D is possibly TRBD1 (6 bases). This CDR3 is 16 amino acids long. V dropped 1 base and J dropped 7 bases, with 22 bases sitting between them. Looked up from germline, CDR1 is SQVTM and CDR2 is ANQGSEA. Here the CDR3 reads CSVEGGQQGIYRGYTF. The CDR3 coding sequence is TGCAGCGTTGAAGGGGGGCAACAGGGAATCTATCGTGGCTACACCTTC.

The chain is built from TRBV9 and TRBJ2-1, with D perhaps matching TRBD2 (6 bases). The CDR3 runs 17 residues. CDR1 and CDR2 from the germline V gene are SGDLS and YYNGEE. Trimming removed 4 bases from V and 0 bases from J, with 17 bases in between. The DNA of the CDR3 is TGTGCCAGCAGCCCGCAATTCCTAGCGAGCTCCTACAATGAGCAGTTCTTC. Protein: CASSPQFLASSYNEQFF.

This clonotype has more than one count but fewer than ten. V gene TRBV29-1 combines with J gene TRBJ1-4; perhaps TRBD1 as D (5 bases). The CDR3 covers 11 residues. Germline loops: CDR1 SQVTM, CDR2 ANQGSEA. V was trimmed by 3 bases and J by 10 bases, leaving 9 bases between them. CDR3 in DNA: TGCAGCGTTGACGATCAGGGAAAACTGTTTTTT. Protein product: CSVDDQGKLFF.

The CDR3 nucleotides are TGCGCCAGCAGTGAGTCGGGGACTAGCGGCTCCTACGAGCAGTACTTC. It specifies CASSESGTSGSYEQYF. The chain recombines TRBV10-2 with TRBJ2-7, with 11 bases lining up with TRBD2. Germline lookup yields CDR1 WSHSY and CDR2 SAAADI. V gave up 0 bases and J gave up 0 bases; unmatched junction bases: 1. The length of the CDR3 is 16 residues.

This clonotype was seen more than once but under ten times. The rearrangement links TRBV5-6 to TRBJ2-3, with D uncertain. Trimming stripped 4 bases from V and 2 bases from J, with 11 bases between. The CDR3 consists of 14 residues. Germline V CDR1 and CDR2: SGHDT, YYEEEE. CDR3 protein: CASSPVDATDTQYF. Here the CDR3 DNA reads TGTGCCAGCAGCCCCGTGGACGCCACAGATACGCAGTATTTT.

This clonotype was seen a handful of times. The V gene is TRBV4-3, the J gene TRBJ2-1; 8 bases fit TRBD2. J lost 9 bases, V lost 4 bases, and 8 bases had no gene match. Per germline, CDR1 LGHNA and CDR2 YSLEER. This CDR3 is built from 14 residues. The CDR3 is CASSLGGVRGEQFF. CDR3 DNA: TGCGCCAGCAGCCTCGGGGGGGTTCGCGGTGAGCAGTTCTTC.

This clonotype was observed a few times. The genes are TRBV10-2 and TRBJ2-1; TRBD2 might be the D (5 bases). V was shortened by 9 bases and J by 6 bases, with 12 bases between the two germline ends. Germline CDR1 and CDR2: WSHSY and SAAADI. The CDR3 extends over 12 amino acids. For the CDR3, the DNA is TGCGCCAGTACACTAGGCCTCAATGAGCAGTTCTTC. Translated, it gives CASTLGLNEQFF.

The chain combines TRBV25-1 with TRBJ2-1, with D possibly being TRBD2 (5 bases). V shed 5 bases and J shed 0 bases, with 17 bases lying between them. Germline CDR1 and CDR2: MGHDK and SYGVNS. This CDR3 has 17 amino acids. The CDR3 sequence: CASSSLRWESSYNEQFF. The CDR3 bases are TGTGCCAGCAGTTCCTTGAGGTGGGAGAGCTCCTACAATGAGCAGTTCTTC.

Only one count was recorded for this clonotype. The rearrangement joins TRBV5-1 to TRBJ2-5; TRBD2 aligns across 14 bases. Germline V CDR1 and CDR2: SGHRS, YFSETQ. This CDR3 is built from 16 residues. The ends lost 4 bases at V and 5 bases at J; junction bases unmatched: 7. CDR3 in amino acids: CASSRGTSGSQETQYF. Written as DNA, the CDR3 is TGCGCCAGCAGCAGGGGGACTAGCGGGAGCCAGGAGACCCAGTACTTC.

The rearrangement uses TRBV20-1 and TRBJ2-1; 8 bases are a match to TRBD2. Trimming at V came to 6 bases and at J to 8 bases, leaving 15 bases not matched to a gene. The CDR3 is made up of 15 amino acids. The germline CDR1 and CDR2 sequences are DFQATT and SNEGSKA (reference sequence). The CDR3 is CSAIEPGTRGYEQFF. The CDR3 nucleotides are TGCAGTGCGATCGAACCCGGGACTAGGGGGTATGAGCAGTTCTTC.

The chain is built from TRBV12-3 or TRBV12-4 and TRBJ2-5; no reliable D call. V was trimmed by 8 bases and J by 3 bases, leaving 10 bases between them. The CDR3 contains 12 residues. The CDR3 DNA is TGTGCCAGCCGAATATTAGAAGAGACCCAGTACTTC. It encodes CASRILEETQYF.

This clonotype was counted a few times. The genes are TRBV12-3 or TRBV12-4 and TRBJ2-1; no reliable D call. CDR3 size: 12 residues. Deletions cut 3 bases from V and 10 bases from J, with 10 bases between. DNA for the CDR3: TGTGCCAGCAGTTTCTTTATGGCAGAGCAGTTCTTC. Protein sequence: CASSFFMAEQFF.

V usage is TRBV5-1 and J usage is TRBJ1-2; D is uncertain. This CDR3 region has 15 residues. The V end was cut by 5 bases, the J end by 8 bases, with 22 bases between. Germline lookup yields CDR1 SGHRS and CDR2 YFSETQ. CDR3: CASRETLTAEYGYTF. CDR3 in DNA: TGCGCCAGCAGGGAGACCTTAACCGCGGAATACGGCTACACCTTC.

This clonotype occurred many times. The chain is built from TRBV20-1 and TRBJ2-5; possible D gene TRBD2, 6 bases. Trimming removed 6 bases from V and 1 base from J, with 15 bases in between. The germline CDR1 and CDR2 sequences are DFQATT and SNEGSKA (reference sequence). The CDR3 has 14 amino acids. The CDR3 loop is CSATAGAFQETQYF. CDR3 nucleotides: TGCAGTGCCACAGCGGGCGCGTTCCAAGAGACCCAGTACTTC.

This chain joins TRBV6-5 and TRBJ1-2, with a tentative D call TRBD1 (5 bases). From germline, CDR1 is MNHEY and CDR2 SVGAGI. CDR3 length equals 12 residues. Trimming cost V 6 bases and J 10 bases, with 15 bases left between them. Here the CDR3 reads CASSNPQGSYTF. CDR3 sequence (DNA): TGTGCCAGCAGCAACCCTCAGGGATCCTACACCTTC.